This T cell receptor beta chain was identified in a study of Ad26.COV2.S vaccination and SARS-CoV-2 variants. Study-level background: The study gave Ad26.COV2.S intramuscularly, once or twice 56 days apart.

Profiling relied on immunoSEQ multiplex PCR, and the TCRdb table lists in-frame clones only, not all of them. The table has 410,000 or so clones, around 92% seen once; the top ten hold around 1.7%. The table lists this clone with a few counts. The junction shows a germline mismatch at one end, possibly a read error. This sample's treatment: about 20 received Ad26.COV2.S at low or high dose, single or two shots; about five received placebo; per-sample allocation not given. Vaccine and placebo recipients were sampled on day 63 after the first injection. Vaccine was an Ad26 vector expressing Wuhan-strain SARS-CoV-2 spike. CDR1 is SGHAT and CDR2 is FQNNGV in the germline V gene. CDR3 length equals 13 residues.

The chain is built from TRBV11-2 and TRBJ2-7, with D perhaps matching TRBD1 (6 bases). The material was peripheral blood, obtained in a trial of Ad26.COV2.S vaccine versus placebo. The receptor was derived from a person aged 18 to 65 who received the Ad26.COV2.S COVID-19 vaccine or a placebo. In DNA form, the CDR3 reads TGTGCCAGCAGTCATCAGACCGGACAGCCGACCCAATTC. Protein sequence: CASSHQTGQPTQF.